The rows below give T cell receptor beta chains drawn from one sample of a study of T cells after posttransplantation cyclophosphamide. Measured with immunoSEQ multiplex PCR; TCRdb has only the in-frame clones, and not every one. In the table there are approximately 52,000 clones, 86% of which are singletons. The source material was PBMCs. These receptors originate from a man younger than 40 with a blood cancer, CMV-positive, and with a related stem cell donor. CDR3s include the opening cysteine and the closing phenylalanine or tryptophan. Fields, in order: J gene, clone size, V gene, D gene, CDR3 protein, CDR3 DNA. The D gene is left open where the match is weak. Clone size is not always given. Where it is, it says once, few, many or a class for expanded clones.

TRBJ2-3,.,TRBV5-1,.,CASSFLGTGRADTQYF,TGCGCCAGCAGCTTCCTAGGGACTGGAAGGGCAGATACGCAGTATTTT
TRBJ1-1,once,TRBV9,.,CASTPMRPGATENTEAFF,TGTGCCAGCACCCCCATGAGACCAGGGGCCACCGAGAACACTGAAGCTTTCTTT
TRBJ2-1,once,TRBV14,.,CASSQGFGVSGQEEAYNEQFF,TGTGCCAGCAGCCAAGGGTTTGGAGTTAGCGGACAGGAGGAGGCCTACAATGAGCAGTTCTTC
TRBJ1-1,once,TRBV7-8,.,CASSLSAAEAFF,TGTGCCAGCAGCTTAAGTGCGGCAGAAGCTTTCTTT
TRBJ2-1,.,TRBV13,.,CASSLGRREQFF,TGTGCCAGCAGCTTAGGCCGCAGGGAGCAGTTCTTC
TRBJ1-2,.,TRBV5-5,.,CASSWGTRNYGYTF,TGTGCCAGCAGCTGGGGGACACGGAACTATGGCTACACCTTC
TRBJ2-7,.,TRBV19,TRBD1,CASSSGQFYEQYF,TGTGCCAGTAGTTCGGGACAGTTCTACGAGCAGTACTTC
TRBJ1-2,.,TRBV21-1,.,CASSPGDRGRDGYTF,TGTGCCAGCAGCCCCGGGGACAGGGGGAGGGATGGCTACACCTTC
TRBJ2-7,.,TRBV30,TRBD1,CAWSPGTGSYEQYF,TGTGCCTGGAGTCCGGGGACAGGGTCTTACGAGCAGTACTTC
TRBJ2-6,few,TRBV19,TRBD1,CASSTDRGSYSGANVLTF,TGTGCCAGTAGTACGGACAGGGGGAGCTACTCTGGGGCCAACGTCCTGACTTTC
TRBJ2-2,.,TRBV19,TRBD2,CASSKGLAGGELFF,TGTGCCAGTAGTAAGGGACTAGCCGGCGGGGAGCTGTTTTTT
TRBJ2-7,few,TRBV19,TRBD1,CASRDSYYEQYF,TGTGCCAGTCGGGACAGCTACTACGAGCAGTACTTC
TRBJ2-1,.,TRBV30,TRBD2,CAWDTGLAGNEQFF,TGTGCCTGGGATACGGGACTAGCGGGTAATGAGCAGTTCTTC
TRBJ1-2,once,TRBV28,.,CASSFDGGWSYTF,TGTGCCAGCAGTTTTGACGGAGGATGGAGCTACACCTTC
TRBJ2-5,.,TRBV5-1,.,CASRSRRQEETQYF,TGCGCCAGCAGAAGTAGGCGACAGGAAGAGACCCAGTACTTC
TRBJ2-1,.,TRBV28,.,CASRLSGSPYNEQFF,TGTGCCAGCAGGTTGTCCGGGAGCCCCTACAATGAGCAGTTCTTC
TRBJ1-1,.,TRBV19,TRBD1,CASSSRQGIANTEAFF,TGTGCCAGTAGTTCCCGACAGGGGATCGCGAACACTGAAGCTTTCTTT
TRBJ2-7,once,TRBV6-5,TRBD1,CASSYSPGQGGYGQYF,TGTGCCAGCAGTTACTCTCCCGGACAGGGGGGCTACGGGCAGTACTTC
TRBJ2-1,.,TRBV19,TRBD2,CASSTETSGSNEQFF,TGTGCCAGTAGTACCGAGACTAGCGGGAGCAATGAGCAGTTCTTC
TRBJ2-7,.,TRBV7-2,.,CASSLTDALGVGEQYF,TGTGCCAGCAGCTTAACGGATGCTCTAGGGGTAGGCGAGCAGTACTTC
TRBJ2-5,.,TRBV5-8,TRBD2,CASSRTSGVQETQYF,TGTGCCAGCAGCAGGACTAGCGGTGTCCAAGAGACCCAGTACTTC
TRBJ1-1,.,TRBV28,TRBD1,CASILLGGRNTEAFF,TGTGCCAGCATCCTGTTAGGGGGCAGGAACACTGAAGCTTTCTTT
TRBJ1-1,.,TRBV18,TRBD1,CASSPDRANTEAFF,TGTGCCAGCTCACCTGACAGGGCGAACACTGAAGCTTTCTTT
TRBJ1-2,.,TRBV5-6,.,CASSLDGGPNYGYTF,TGTGCCAGCAGCCTGGACGGGGGGCCTAACTATGGCTACACCTTC
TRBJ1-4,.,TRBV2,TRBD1,CASSEWTGWEKLFF,TGTGCCAGCAGTGAGTGGACAGGGTGGGAAAAACTGTTTTTT
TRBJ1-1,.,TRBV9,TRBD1,CASSADTRTGNTEAFF,TGTGCCAGCAGCGCAGACACCAGGACAGGGAACACTGAAGCTTTCTTT
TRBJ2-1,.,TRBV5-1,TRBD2,CASSLQAAGGRIHEQFF,TGCGCCAGCAGCTTGCAGGCAGCGGGAGGGAGGATCCATGAGCAGTTCTTC